The 20 T cell receptor beta chains below all came from one sample that was sequenced in a study of T cell responses to AZD1222 COVID-19 vaccine. Sequencing was performed with immunoSEQ multiplex PCR; in TCRdb, only in-frame clones are kept and a portion is missing. This sample has tens of thousands of clones, with more than 75% found just once. The sequenced sample was peripheral blood, obtained on day 0 of AZD1222 vaccination. These receptor sequences come from an adult in good health.

This chain connects TRBV7-2 to TRBJ2-7, with 10 bases identical to TRBD1. This CDR3 contains 14 residues. Germline V gives CDR1 SGHTA, CDR2 FQGNSA. Unmatched junction bases numbered 5, after V lost 4 bases and J lost 5 bases. The CDR3 reads CASSSRDRGHEQYF. CDR3 nucleotides: TGTGCCAGCAGCTCCCGGGACAGGGGCCACGAGCAGTACTTC.

The rearrangement links TRBV5-6 to TRBJ1-2; 9 nucleotides line up with TRBD1. Trimming cost V 6 bases and J 10 bases; bases outside gene matches: 13. Per germline, CDR1 SGHDT and CDR2 YYEEEE. CDR3 size: 14 residues. The CDR3 nucleotides read TGTGCCAGCACCCCCGGGACAGGGATTTTCTACTACACCTTC. Protein sequence: CASTPGTGIFYYTF.

The chain uses TRBV6-5 and TRBJ1-1, with no clear D. This CDR3 is built from 14 residues. CDR1 and CDR2 from the germline V gene are MNHEY and SVGAGI. The V end was cut by 6 bases, the J end by 5 bases, with 16 bases between. In DNA form, the CDR3 reads TGTGCCAGCAGCCGCCCGGGGATGGGGACTGAAGCTTTCTTT. Protein product: CASSRPGMGTEAFF.

V gene TRBV5-5 combines with J gene TRBJ2-7, with D unresolved. Germline CDR1 SGHKS, CDR2 YYEKEE (reference sequence). The CDR3 contains 16 residues. V lost 4 bases and J 0 bases, leaving 17 bases between the germline ends. The CDR3 DNA reads TGTGCCAGCAGCCCCCTGGCGGACGGCCCCTCCTACGAGCAGTACTTC. It yields the protein CASSPLADGPSYEQYF. The full variable domain, in which reference TRBV5-5 and TRBJ2-7 provide the parts outside the CDR3, is DAGVTQSPTHLIKTRGQQVTLRCSPISGHKSVSWYQQVLGQGPQFIFQYYEKEERGRGNFPDRFSARQFPNYSSELNVNALLLGDSALYLCASSPLADGPSYEQYFGPGTRLTVT.

In DNA, the CDR3 is TGTGCCAGCAGCTTATGGGCGGGGGGGCGAGATACGCAGTATTTT. Encoded protein: CASSLWAGGRDTQYF. The chain links TRBV7-9 to TRBJ2-3, with 9 bases fitting TRBD2. The V and J ends lost 2 bases and 5 bases, in that order; junction bases with no gene match: 5. Germline assignment: CDR1 SEHNR and CDR2 FQNEAQ (reference sequence). The CDR3 has 15 amino acids.

The chain couples TRBV24-1 to TRBJ2-5; D is unclear. Trimming shortened V by 3 bases and J by 6 bases, and 13 bases separated the two germline ends. The CDR3 contains 14 residues. Germline V CDR1 and CDR2: KGHDR, SFDVKD. The CDR3 protein is CATSDTLGPKTQYF. The DNA of the CDR3 is TGTGCCACCAGTGATACCCTGGGTCCGAAGACCCAGTACTTC.

This clone was recorded only once. The CDR3 loop is CAISDSSGKGPGANVLTF. The CDR3 coding sequence is TGTGCCATCAGTGACTCATCAGGGAAAGGTCCTGGGGCCAACGTCCTGACTTTC. The chain recombines TRBV10-3 with TRBJ2-6; D perhaps matches TRBD1 (5 bases). There are 18 residues in the CDR3. V gave up 3 bases and J gave up 2 bases, with 17 bases separating them. CDR1 and CDR2 from the germline V gene are ENHRY and SYGVKD.

The chain has TRBV11-2 and TRBJ1-1; perhaps TRBD1 as D (6 bases). This CDR3 region has 13 residues. From germline, CDR1 is SGHAT and CDR2 FQNNGV. V lost 1 base to trimming and J lost 8 bases, with 11 bases between them. CDR3 region: CASSLVQGREAFF. The CDR3 region has the DNA TGTGCCAGCAGCTTAGTACAGGGCAGAGAAGCTTTCTTT.

This rearrangement joins TRBV7-3 to TRBJ2-3, with 12 bases that match TRBD2. The CDR3 totals 16 residues. V trimming: 5 bases; J trimming: 3 bases; junction bases outside the gene matches: 6. The germline gives CDR1 SGHTA, CDR2 FQGTGA. CDR3 DNA sequence: TGTGCCAGCAGCCGGACTAGCGGGGTTGGTACAGATACGCAGTATTTT. Translation: CASSRTSGVGTDTQYF.

The chain links TRBV3-1 (or the pseudogene TRBV3-2) to TRBJ1-6; 8 nucleotides agree with TRBD1. Germline V gene lookup returns CDR1 LGHDT and CDR2 YNNKEL (reference sequence). With V trimmed by 1 base and J by 11 bases, 4 bases remained unmatched. The CDR3 spans 14 residues. The CDR3 DNA follows: TGTGCCAGCAGCCAAGGGACAGGGATGACACCCCTCCACTTT. Amino acid sequence: CASSQGTGMTPLHF.

The chain has TRBV6-4 and TRBJ1-5, with D uncertain. V lost 11 bases and J lost 6, with 5 bases in between. This CDR3 is 9 amino acids long. CDR1 and CDR2 (germline): MRHNA, SNTAGT. The CDR3 reads CARGQPQHF. The CDR3 region has the DNA TGTGCCCGGGGTCAGCCCCAGCATTTT.

The rearrangement uses TRBV21-1 and TRBJ1-1. TRBV21-1 is annotated as a pseudogene. CDR3 length: 15 amino acids. The DNA for the CDR3 is TGTGCCAGCAGCAAAAACCCCCAGACGAACACTGAAGCTTTCTTT. Protein: CASSKNPQTNTEAFF.

The V gene is TRBV6-2 or TRBV6-3, the J gene TRBJ1-2; a possible D gene is TRBD1 (6 bases). Trimming cost V 6 bases and J 7 bases, with 24 bases left between them. The CDR3 is made up of 16 amino acids. From germline, CDR1 is MNHEY and CDR2 SVGEGT. The CDR3 reads CASSQNYRAVGSGYTF. The CDR3 nucleotides are TGTGCCAGCAGCCAGAATTACAGGGCAGTCGGGTCTGGCTACACCTTC.

V gene TRBV15 combines with J gene TRBJ2-7; 8 nucleotides agree with TRBD1. The trim removed 6 bases at V and 3 bases at J, leaving 10 bases unmatched. Germline loops: CDR1 LNHNV, CDR2 YYDKDF (reference sequence). The CDR3 has 15 amino acids. CDR3 DNA sequence: TGTGCCACCAGTACTACTAGGACAGGGATCTACGAGCAGTACTTC. Protein: CATSTTRTGIYEQYF.

This clone was recorded once. The chain is built from TRBV29-1 and TRBJ1-2, with no clear D. This CDR3 contains 11 residues. CDR1 is SQVTM, CDR2 ANQGSEA, per germline. Trimming took off 3 bases at V and 6 bases at J, with 8 bases between the two ends. DNA for the CDR3: TGCAGCGTTGACCGGAGGGATGGCTACACCTTC. Translated: CSVDRRDGYTF. Full variable domain (outside the CDR3, taken from reference TRBV29-1 and TRBJ1-2): SAVISQKPSRDICQRGTSLTIQCQVDSQVTMMFWYRQQPGQSLTLIATANQGSEATYESGFVIDKFPISRPNLTFSTLTVSNMSPEDSSIYLCSVDRRDGYTFGSGTRLTVV.

This chain joins TRBV3-1 (or the pseudogene TRBV3-2) and TRBJ1-1; D possibly corresponds to TRBD1 (5 bases). The germline V gene encodes CDR1 LGHDT and CDR2 YNNKEL (reference sequence). V lost 4 bases to trimming and J lost 1 base, with 13 bases between them. CDR3 length: 15 residues. CDR3 nucleotide sequence: TGTGCCAGCAGCCCCTCCTTCGACAGGAACACTGAAGCTTTCTTT. Translation: CASSPSFDRNTEAFF.

V gene TRBV6-5 combines with J gene TRBJ1-1; no reliable D call. This CDR3 region has 13 residues. Germline V gene data show CDR1 as MNHEY and CDR2 as SVGAGI. Trimming removed 8 bases from V and 2 bases from J, with 12 bases in between. CDR3 loop: CASDPDLNTEAFF. The CDR3 region has the DNA TGTGCCAGCGATCCGGATTTAAACACTGAAGCTTTCTTT.

This sequence joins TRBV3-1 (or the pseudogene TRBV3-2) and TRBJ2-1, with 12 bases that match TRBD2. CDR3 size: 20 residues. The J segment lost 2 bases and the V segment lost 1 base, leaving 12 bases of the junction unmatched. The V gene's germline CDR1 is LGHDT and CDR2 YNNKEL (reference sequence). CDR3 in amino acids: CASSQAGGLAGGRTYNEQFF. CDR3 nucleotide sequence: TGTGCCAGCAGCCAAGCCGGAGGCCTAGCGGGGGGGCGGACCTACAATGAGCAGTTCTTC.

V gene TRBV19 combines with J gene TRBJ2-7, with 8 bases that match TRBD1. Trimming at V came to 8 bases and at J to 2 bases, leaving 2 bases not matched to a gene. Germline CDR1 and CDR2: LNHDA and SQIVND (reference sequence). The CDR3 loop spans 12 amino acids. In DNA form, the CDR3 reads TGTGCCAGTGGGGACAGGACCTACGAGCAGTACTTC. Protein sequence: CASGDRTYEQYF.

The rearrangement uses TRBV5-4 and TRBJ2-2; D is possibly TRBD2 (6 bases). Germline loops: CDR1 SGHNT, CDR2 YYREEE (reference sequence). Between the trimmed V and J ends, which lost 6 bases and 7 bases, there was a span of 16 bases. The CDR3 consists of 14 residues. The CDR3 bases are TGTGCCAGCAATTCCGGGACTCTAAGCGGGGAGCTGTTTTTT. It is translated as CASNSGTLSGELFF.